These T cell receptor beta chains were read from a single sample in a study of siplizumab effects on memory and regulatory T cells. Some clones are missing from TCRdb's copy, which holds only in-frame ones; the method was immunoSEQ multiplex PCR. The table shows some 64,000 clones, with around 80% occurring only once. The sample comprised memory CD4+ T cells sorted from blood. Receptors originate from a human donor in good health. The CDR3 runs from the conserved cysteine through the conserved F or W. The order of the fields is V gene, D gene, J gene, clone size, CDR3 protein, CDR3 DNA. A D gene is named only where the DNA matches it firmly. Size is stated for part of the rows, as once, few or many counts, or as a class when the clone is expanded.

v_gene: TRBV5-6; d_gene: TRBD2; j_gene: TRBJ2-3; abundance: NA; CDR3aa: CASSRLAGGPGDTQYF; CDR3nt: TGTGCCAGCAGCCGACTAGCGGGGGGGCCGGGAGATACGCAGTATTTT
v_gene: TRBV28; d_gene: TRBD1; j_gene: TRBJ2-7; abundance: few; CDR3aa: CASSIQGSYEQYF; CDR3nt: TGTGCCAGCAGTATACAGGGGTCCTACGAGCAGTACTTC
v_gene: TRBV5-6; d_gene: TRBD2; j_gene: TRBJ2-5; abundance: NA; CDR3aa: CASSPQTSGGGKETQYF; CDR3nt: TGTGCCAGCAGCCCGCAGACTAGCGGGGGGGGGAAAGAGACCCAGTACTTC
v_gene: TRBV10-3; d_gene: NA; j_gene: TRBJ2-3; abundance: NA; CDR3aa: CAISESRDTQYF; CDR3nt: TGTGCCATCAGTGAGTCGCGAGATACGCAGTATTTT
v_gene: TRBV6-1; d_gene: TRBD2; j_gene: TRBJ2-1; abundance: NA; CDR3aa: CASTSAGGYNEQFF; CDR3nt: TGTGCCAGCACCTCGGCGGGGGGTTACAATGAGCAGTTCTTC
v_gene: TRBV4-2; d_gene: NA; j_gene: TRBJ2-7; abundance: once; CDR3aa: CASSQDWGDRTYEQYF; CDR3nt: TGTGCCAGCAGCCAAGATTGGGGTGACAGGACCTACGAGCAGTACTTC
v_gene: TRBV23-1; d_gene: TRBD2; j_gene: TRBJ2-4; abundance: NA; CDR3aa: CASSQKTAAGGRLAKNIQYF; CDR3nt: TGCGCCAGCAGTCAAAAGACCGCAGCGGGGGGGAGACTAGCCAAAAACATTCAGTACTTC
v_gene: TRBV6-4; d_gene: TRBD2; j_gene: TRBJ2-2; abundance: NA; CDR3aa: CASSARLGLATGELFF; CDR3nt: TGTGCCAGCAGTGCCAGGCTGGGACTAGCGACCGGGGAGCTGTTTTTT
v_gene: TRBV9; d_gene: NA; j_gene: TRBJ1-3; abundance: NA; CDR3aa: CASSVGWRNTIYF; CDR3nt: TGTGCCAGCAGCGTAGGATGGCGAAACACCATATATTTT
v_gene: TRBV12-5; d_gene: NA; j_gene: TRBJ2-1; abundance: NA; CDR3aa: CASGLVRAEQFF; CDR3nt: TGTGCTAGTGGTTTGGTTCGGGCGGAGCAGTTCTTC
v_gene: TRBV19; d_gene: NA; j_gene: TRBJ1-6; abundance: NA; CDR3aa: CASSDSYNSPLHF; CDR3nt: TGTGCCAGTAGCGACTCCTATAATTCACCCCTCCACTTT
v_gene: TRBV5-1; d_gene: NA; j_gene: TRBJ1-2; abundance: few; CDR3aa: CASSFWRQPVHGYTF; CDR3nt: TGCGCCAGCAGCTTTTGGCGACAGCCCGTCCATGGCTACACCTTC
v_gene: TRBV6-5; d_gene: NA; j_gene: TRBJ2-7; abundance: NA; CDR3aa: CASSYGTANYEQYF; CDR3nt: TGTGCCAGCAGTTACGGCACGGCGAACTACGAGCAGTACTTC
v_gene: TRBV5-4; d_gene: NA; j_gene: TRBJ1-2; abundance: NA; CDR3aa: CASSHRQVHGGGYTF; CDR3nt: TGTGCCAGCAGCCACAGACAGGTCCACGGAGGTGGCTACACCTTC
v_gene: TRBV19; d_gene: TRBD1; j_gene: TRBJ1-5; abundance: NA; CDR3aa: CASSNWGSGQGALQPQHF; CDR3nt: TGTGCCAGTAGTAATTGGGGGAGTGGGCAGGGGGCTCTACAGCCCCAGCATTTT
v_gene: TRBV27; d_gene: NA; j_gene: TRBJ2-7; abundance: NA; CDR3aa: CASSFSGLSYEQYF; CDR3nt: TGTGCCAGCAGTTTCAGTGGCCTATCCTACGAGCAGTACTTC
v_gene: TRBV7-2; d_gene: TRBD2; j_gene: TRBJ2-2; abundance: NA; CDR3aa: CASSMGLAVNTGELFF; CDR3nt: TGTGCCAGCAGTATGGGACTAGCGGTGAACACCGGGGAGCTGTTTTTT
v_gene: TRBV6-6; d_gene: TRBD1; j_gene: TRBJ2-7; abundance: NA; CDR3aa: CASRPGQGREQYF; CDR3nt: TGTGCCAGCAGGCCAGGACAGGGACGGGAGCAGTACTTC
v_gene: TRBV5-1; d_gene: NA; j_gene: TRBJ2-7; abundance: NA; CDR3aa: CASSPRTRYEQYF; CDR3nt: TGCGCCAGCAGCCCCCGTACCCGTTACGAGCAGTACTTC
v_gene: TRBV5-1; d_gene: TRBD1; j_gene: TRBJ2-3; abundance: NA; CDR3aa: CASSSSTGGIGTDTQYF; CDR3nt: TGCGCCAGCAGCAGCTCGACAGGGGGGATCGGCACAGATACGCAGTATTTT
v_gene: TRBV15; d_gene: NA; j_gene: TRBJ2-7; abundance: NA; CDR3aa: CATSRILAQSYEQYF; CDR3nt: TGTGCCACCAGCAGAATCCTGGCGCAGTCCTACGAGCAGTACTTC
v_gene: TRBV2; d_gene: TRBD1; j_gene: TRBJ1-2; abundance: NA; CDR3aa: CASSRSRDRSLYTF; CDR3nt: TGTGCCAGCAGTCGCAGCCGGGACAGGTCCCTCTACACCTTC
v_gene: TRBV7-7; d_gene: TRBD1; j_gene: TRBJ2-5; abundance: NA; CDR3aa: CASSMGQGRETQYF; CDR3nt: TGTGCCAGCAGCATGGGACAGGGAAGGGAGACCCAGTACTTC
v_gene: TRBV15; d_gene: NA; j_gene: TRBJ2-2; abundance: NA; CDR3aa: CATSLKLGGTGELFF; CDR3nt: TGTGCCACTTCGCTTAAACTAGGTGGGACCGGGGAGCTGTTTTTT
v_gene: TRBV10-3; d_gene: NA; j_gene: TRBJ2-3; abundance: NA; CDR3aa: CAIALRDTDTQYF; CDR3nt: TGTGCCATCGCCTTGAGGGATACAGATACGCAGTATTTT
v_gene: TRBV2; d_gene: NA; j_gene: TRBJ1-2; abundance: NA; CDR3aa: CASKPGPYGYTF; CDR3nt: TGTGCCAGCAAACCCGGGCCCTATGGCTACACCTTC
v_gene: TRBV6-1; d_gene: NA; j_gene: TRBJ1-2; abundance: NA; CDR3aa: CASSEAGSYGYTF; CDR3nt: TGTGCCAGCAGTGAAGCCGGGTCCTATGGCTACACCTTC
v_gene: TRBV28; d_gene: NA; j_gene: TRBJ1-1; abundance: NA; CDR3aa: CASSRPELRSTEAFF; CDR3nt: TGTGCCAGCAGTCGCCCCGAACTTAGGTCCACTGAAGCTTTCTTT
v_gene: TRBV19; d_gene: TRBD1; j_gene: TRBJ2-3; abundance: NA; CDR3aa: CASSIGKGALTDTQYF; CDR3nt: TGTGCCAGTAGTATAGGGAAGGGGGCGCTCACAGATACGCAGTATTTT
v_gene: TRBV11-2; d_gene: TRBD2; j_gene: TRBJ2-1; abundance: NA; CDR3aa: CASSPRLAGNNEQFF; CDR3nt: TGTGCCAGCAGCCCTCGACTAGCGGGGAACAATGAGCAGTTCTTC
v_gene: TRBV5-5; d_gene: NA; j_gene: TRBJ2-1; abundance: NA; CDR3aa: CASSLATNEQFF; CDR3nt: TGTGCCAGCAGCTTGGCAACCAATGAGCAGTTCTTC
v_gene: TRBV5-1; d_gene: TRBD1; j_gene: TRBJ1-5; abundance: NA; CDR3aa: CASSSGQGSGQPQHF; CDR3nt: TGCGCCAGCAGCTCGGGACAGGGTAGTGGTCAGCCCCAGCATTTT
v_gene: TRBV6-5; d_gene: NA; j_gene: TRBJ1-2; abundance: NA; CDR3aa: CASSPDLANYGYTF; CDR3nt: TGTGCCAGCAGTCCCGATCTGGCTAACTATGGCTACACCTTC
v_gene: TRBV7-8; d_gene: TRBD1; j_gene: TRBJ2-5; abundance: few; CDR3aa: CASSSGTVQETQYF; CDR3nt: TGTGCCAGCAGCTCCGGGACAGTCCAAGAGACCCAGTACTTC
v_gene: TRBV7-2; d_gene: NA; j_gene: TRBJ1-3; abundance: NA; CDR3aa: CASSVYHQKPGNTIYF; CDR3nt: TGTGCCAGCAGCGTATATCACCAAAAACCTGGAAACACCATATATTTT
v_gene: TRBV5-4; d_gene: NA; j_gene: TRBJ2-4; abundance: NA; CDR3aa: CASSSIQQSKNIQYF; CDR3nt: TGTGCCAGCAGCTCCATTCAGCAGTCCAAAAACATTCAGTACTTC
v_gene: TRBV27; d_gene: NA; j_gene: TRBJ1-3; abundance: NA; CDR3aa: CANEFSGNTIYF; CDR3nt: TGTGCCAACGAATTCTCTGGAAACACCATATATTTT
v_gene: TRBV5-1; d_gene: TRBD2; j_gene: TRBJ2-7; abundance: NA; CDR3aa: CASSYASGGTSYEQYF; CDR3nt: TGCGCCAGCAGCTATGCTAGCGGGGGGACCTCCTACGAGCAGTACTTC
v_gene: TRBV14; d_gene: NA; j_gene: TRBJ1-3; abundance: NA; CDR3aa: CASSPGFNTIYF; CDR3nt: TGTGCCAGCAGCCCAGGGTTTAACACCATATATTTT
v_gene: TRBV6-5; d_gene: NA; j_gene: TRBJ1-3; abundance: NA; CDR3aa: CASSYRETANTIYF; CDR3nt: TGTGCCAGCAGTTACAGGGAAACTGCAAACACCATATATTTT
v_gene: TRBV19; d_gene: NA; j_gene: TRBJ1-3; abundance: medium-sized; CDR3aa: CASSYGGWSGNTIYF; CDR3nt: TGTGCCAGTAGTTACGGGGGATGGTCTGGAAACACCATATATTTT
v_gene: TRBV4-3; d_gene: NA; j_gene: TRBJ2-3; abundance: NA; CDR3aa: CASSQDPHSDTQYF; CDR3nt: TGCGCCAGCAGCCAAGATCCCCACTCTGATACGCAGTATTTT
v_gene: TRBV7-2; d_gene: NA; j_gene: TRBJ2-5; abundance: NA; CDR3aa: CASSLPPRGGETQYF; CDR3nt: TGTGCCAGCAGCTTACCTCCCCGGGGAGGAGAGACCCAGTACTTC
v_gene: TRBV6-6; d_gene: NA; j_gene: TRBJ2-7; abundance: NA; CDR3aa: CASRDAQVWGGEQYF; CDR3nt: TGTGCCAGCAGGGATGCGCAGGTTTGGGGAGGCGAGCAGTACTTC
v_gene: TRBV7-9; d_gene: TRBD1; j_gene: TRBJ1-1; abundance: once; CDR3aa: CASSKPDRGRTEAFF; CDR3nt: TGTGCCAGCAGCAAACCGGACAGGGGGCGTACTGAAGCTTTCTTT
v_gene: TRBV18; d_gene: NA; j_gene: TRBJ1-3; abundance: NA; CDR3aa: CASSPGIPEGLSGNTIYF; CDR3nt: TGTGCCAGCTCCCCCGGGATCCCAGAGGGACTCTCTGGAAACACCATATATTTT
v_gene: TRBV7-8; d_gene: TRBD1; j_gene: TRBJ2-3; abundance: NA; CDR3aa: CASSLDLPGGWVSSTDTQYF; CDR3nt: TGTGCCAGCAGCTTAGATCTTCCAGGGGGATGGGTTTCTAGCACAGATACGCAGTATTTT
v_gene: TRBV7-2; d_gene: NA; j_gene: TRBJ2-3; abundance: NA; CDR3aa: CASSLVASTDTQYF; CDR3nt: TGTGCCAGCAGCTTGGTAGCGAGCACAGATACGCAGTATTTT
v_gene: TRBV19; d_gene: NA; j_gene: TRBJ1-5; abundance: NA; CDR3aa: CASSIGPGLSNQPQHF; CDR3nt: TGTGCCAGTAGTATAGGGCCAGGGCTTAGCAATCAGCCCCAGCATTTT
v_gene: TRBV30; d_gene: NA; j_gene: TRBJ1-2; abundance: NA; CDR3aa: CAWSPPNYGYTF; CDR3nt: TGTGCCTGGAGTCCACCCAACTATGGCTACACCTTC
v_gene: TRBV7-2; d_gene: NA; j_gene: TRBJ2-7; abundance: NA; CDR3aa: CASSLQAGGSYEQYF; CDR3nt: TGTGCCAGCAGCTTACAGGCCGGAGGGAGCTACGAGCAGTACTTC